The 17 T cell receptor beta chains presented below share a single source sample, sequenced in a study of T-cell reconstitution after alpha-beta-depleted transplantation in children. A TCRbeta library incorporating unique molecular identifiers was prepared. MiXCR was run by TCRdb on the PCR reads, yielding one entry per CDR3 protein. Of about 500,000 distinct CDR3 sequences listed, 32% are singletons. The sequenced sample was PBMCs from the stem cell graft donor, obtained from the stem cell graft. The receptors stem from a human donor who donated a stem cell graft to a child with aplastic anemia.

The J gene is TRBJ1-2, the V gene TRBV20-1; D unclear. The CDR3 runs 12 residues. Germline CDR1 reads DFQATT; CDR2 reads SNEGSKA (reference sequence). The V end was cut by 4 bases, the J end by 2 bases, with 8 bases between. The CDR3 nucleotides are TGCAGTGCTAACACCCGAAACTATGGCTACACCTTC. Translated, it gives CSANTRNYGYTF.

This clonotype was seen more than once but under ten times. This sequence joins TRBV20-1 and TRBJ1-3, with 7 positions matching TRBD1. The V and J ends lost 3 bases and 0 bases, in that order; junction bases with no gene match: 14. The CDR3 spans 18 residues. Germline CDR1 and CDR2: DFQATT and SNEGSKA (reference sequence). DNA for the CDR3: TGCAGTGCTAGCTCTGACATTAAGGACAGGAGCTCTGGAAACACCATATATTTT. This translates into CSASSDIKDRSSGNTIYF.

This clonotype was recorded a few times. The chain joins TRBV10-2 to TRBJ2-5, with a weak D call TRBD2 (5 bases). The V end was cut by 4 bases, the J end by 2 bases, with 5 bases between. The germline gives CDR1 WSHSY, CDR2 SAAADI. CDR3 length: 12 residues. The DNA for the CDR3 is TGCGCCAGCAGTGGGGAGCAAGAGACCCAGTACTTC. This codes for CASSGEQETQYF.

This clonotype was picked up a small number of times. This chain connects TRBV7-3 to TRBJ2-7; 10 bases match TRBD1. Germline V gene data show CDR1 as SGHTA and CDR2 as FQGTGA. Unmatched junction bases numbered 1, after V lost 3 bases and J lost 5 bases. The CDR3 is 13 residues long. Here the CDR3 reads CASSFGTGDEQYF. In nucleotides, the CDR3 is TGTGCCAGCAGCTTCGGGACAGGGGACGAGCAGTACTTC. The full variable domain, completed using reference TRBV7-3 and TRBJ2-7, is GAGVSQTPSNKVTEKGKYVELRCDPISGHTALYWYRQSLGQGPEFLIYFQGTGAADDSGLPNDRFFAVRPEGSVSTLKIQRTERGDSAVYLCASSFGTGDEQYFGPGTRLTVT.

The V and J genes are TRBV18 and TRBJ2-1; 7 bases agree with TRBD1. Germline assignment: CDR1 KGHSH and CDR2 LQKENI. The CDR3 is 13 amino acids. Trimming took 4 bases from V and 6 from J; bases not matched to a gene: 3. CDR3 region: CASSHPGGNEQFF. The CDR3 nucleotides are TGTGCCAGCTCACACCCAGGGGGCAATGAGCAGTTCTTC.

This chain links TRBV27 with TRBJ2-3; 12 bases are shared with TRBD2. J gave up 3 bases and V 6 bases, and 22 bases lay outside the gene matches. Germline CDR1 reads MNHEY; CDR2 reads SMNVEV (reference sequence). The CDR3 has 21 amino acids. The CDR3 nucleotides are TGTGCCAGCAGCCTCCTACCTAGGCTAGCGGGAGGGCTCAGAGTAACAGATACGCAGTATTTT. Encoded protein: CASSLLPRLAGGLRVTDTQYF.

V gene TRBV29-1 combines with J gene TRBJ2-3, with 12 bases lining up with TRBD2. The CDR3 is made up of 16 amino acids. V lost 7 bases, J lost 0 bases, and 8 bases stayed unmatched. CDR1 is SQVTM and CDR2 is ANQGSEA in the germline V gene. CDR3 nucleotides: TGCAGCGCCCCCGGGACTAGCGGGTCTAGCACAGATACGCAGTATTTT. This codes for CSAPGTSGSSTDTQYF.

The rearrangement uses TRBV6-6 and TRBJ1-1, with D perhaps TRBD1 (5 bases). Germline V gene data show CDR1 as MNHNY and CDR2 as SVGAGI (reference sequence). V was cut by 1 base and J by 8 bases, with 11 bases left in between. The CDR3 has 13 amino acids. CDR3 sequence (DNA): TGTGCCAGCAGTTACTGGGGGAGGGAAGAAGCTTTCTTT. Amino acid sequence: CASSYWGREEAFF.

The chain combines TRBV29-1 with TRBJ2-1, with TRBD1 matching 9 bases. Germline-derived CDR1 and CDR2 are SQVTM and ANQGSEA. CDR3 length: 14 residues. The J segment lost 4 bases and the V segment lost 4 bases, leaving 5 bases of the junction unmatched. CDR3 region: CSVVDRGSYNEQFF. Here the CDR3 DNA reads TGCAGCGTTGTCGACAGGGGGTCATACAATGAGCAGTTCTTC.

J is TRBJ2-7 and V is TRBV7-9; D is unclear. The germline CDR1 and CDR2 sequences are SEHNR and FQNEAQ (reference sequence). CDR3 length: 12 amino acids. Trimming shortened V by 5 bases and J by 2 bases, and 7 bases separated the two germline ends. The CDR3 region is CASSHLTYEQYF. The CDR3 bases are TGTGCCAGCAGCCATCTAACCTACGAGCAGTACTTC.

This chain connects TRBV7-2 to TRBJ2-2, with D uncertain. The CDR3 runs to 14 residues. The V gene's germline CDR1 is SGHTA and CDR2 FQGNSA. V was pared by 5 bases and J by 1 base, with 8 bases between. CDR3 in amino acids: CASSPWRNTGELFF. The CDR3 DNA reads TGTGCCAGCAGCCCCTGGCGGAACACCGGGGAGCTGTTTTTT.

This clonotype was observed a few times. V is TRBV12-5 and J is TRBJ1-5; 7 nucleotides agree with TRBD1. The CDR3 spans 13 residues. J lost 4 bases, V lost 7 bases, and 4 bases had no gene match. Germline CDR1 and CDR2: LGHNT and FRNRAP. CDR3 in DNA: TGTGCTAGTGCCCTGACAGGGAATCAGCCCCAGCATTTT. Residues: CASALTGNQPQHF.

The CDR3 DNA reads TGTGCCTGTGACTCGGGGGATACGCAGTATTTT. Translated, it gives CACDSGDTQYF. V is TRBV27 and J is TRBJ2-3; D may be TRBD2 (5 bases). The CDR3 spans 11 residues. Trimming stripped 11 bases from V and 6 bases from J, with 12 bases between. CDR1 is MNHEY and CDR2 is SMNVEV in the germline V gene (reference sequence).

This chain joins TRBV19 and TRBJ1-2; 7 bases line up with TRBD1. J gave up 3 bases and V 10 bases, and 11 bases lay outside the gene matches. The CDR3 consists of 14 residues. The germline V gene has CDR1 LNHDA and CDR2 SQIVND (reference sequence). In DNA form, the CDR3 reads TGTGCCACCCGGGACAGTCGAGTCGACTATGGCTACACCTTC. Protein sequence: CATRDSRVDYGYTF.

The CDR3 DNA is TGTGCCAGCAGTTTTTCCTTGACAGTCCCCCACAACACTGAAGCTTTCTTT. Encoded protein: CASSFSLTVPHNTEAFF. The chain has TRBV28 and TRBJ1-1, with a weak D call TRBD1 (5 bases). V was cut by 3 bases and J by 2 bases, with 19 bases left in between. The CDR3 length is 17 residues. Germline V gives CDR1 MDHEN, CDR2 SYDVKM.

V and J are TRBV11-1 and TRBJ2-7, with 10 bases that match TRBD1. Trimming cost V 6 bases and J 5 bases; bases outside gene matches: 13. CDR1 and CDR2 from the germline V gene are SGHAT and FQDESV (reference sequence). This CDR3 region has 16 residues. The CDR3 is CASRLGAGQGLNEQYF. DNA of the CDR3: TGTGCCAGCAGGCTCGGCGCGGGACAGGGGCTCAACGAGCAGTACTTC.

For the CDR3, the DNA is TGTGCCAGCAGTTTTCGGAGAGGGGGAAAGGGGACTGAAGCTTTCTTT. Protein sequence: CASSFRRGGKGTEAFF. This sequence joins TRBV6-5 and TRBJ1-1; a weak D match, TRBD1 (6 bases). The CDR3 loop spans 16 amino acids. Germline assignment: CDR1 MNHEY and CDR2 SVGAGI. The ends were cut back, 4 bases at V and 5 bases at J, with 20 bases in the middle.